Presented here are 14 T cell receptor beta chains from one specimen sequenced in a study of T cell repertoires in cytomegalovirus infection (dated by TCRdb to between 2018 and 2020). Instrument used: Illumina HiSeq 1500. Using fastp trimming at Q25 and MiXCR clonotype assembly, TCRdb reanalyzed the public sequencing data and kept in-frame beta chains. Merged by CDR3 protein, the rows form single entries marked with the most common genes and DNA. The sample table holds approximately 500,000 distinct CDR3 sequences, of which 26% were seen once. Approximately 13% of the sample rests with the top ten. The sequencing sample was made of PBMCs. The receptor source for this set is a human donor in good health (CMV status not recorded). Some clones in this sample may be carry-over from other donors' samples.

The V gene is TRBV4-1, the J gene TRBJ2-1, with 9 bases aligning to TRBD2. The CDR3 is 16 amino acids. CDR1 and CDR2 from the germline V gene are MGHRA and YSYEKL. V trimming: 0 bases; J trimming: 4 bases; junction bases outside the gene matches: 4. For the CDR3, the DNA is TGCGCCAGCAGCCAAGAACCTAGCGGGGATTACAATGAGCAGTTCTTC. Translated: CASSQEPSGDYNEQFF.

Many counts were recorded for this clonotype. V is TRBV7-8 and J is TRBJ2-3; D possibly corresponds to TRBD2 (6 bases). The germline gives CDR1 SGHVS, CDR2 FQNEAQ. The CDR3 has 16 residues. V dropped 5 bases and J dropped 2 bases, with 17 bases sitting between them. CDR3 in DNA: TGTGCCAGCAGCCCATTTCGTGCGGGATCCACAGATACGCAGTATTTT. This gives the protein CASSPFRAGSTDTQYF.

The chain links TRBV19 to TRBJ1-5; a possible D gene is TRBD1 (5 bases). The germline gives CDR1 LNHDA, CDR2 SQIVND (reference sequence). Trimming stripped 5 bases from V and 9 bases from J, with 20 bases between. The CDR3 has 15 amino acids. CDR3 bases: TGTGCCAGTAGTTCCCCCAGGGCCGGGGAGTTGCCCCAGCATTTT. As protein: CASSSPRAGELPQHF.

This clonotype showed up just a few times. This chain joins TRBV7-8 and TRBJ1-6; the D gene is possibly TRBD1 (6 bases). Trimming removed 5 bases from V and 10 bases from J, with 15 bases in between. The CDR3 is 14 amino acids. Germline V gene data show CDR1 as SGHVS and CDR2 as FQNEAQ. The CDR3 region is CASSARQDRSPLHF. CDR3 coding DNA: TGTGCCAGCAGCGCCCGACAGGACCGATCACCCCTCCACTTT.

This clonotype was counted at least ten times. The chain uses TRBV6-2 or TRBV6-3 and TRBJ2-3, with 7 positions matching TRBD1. The V segment lost 7 bases and the J segment 0 bases; nucleotides outside the gene matches: 13. Germline assignment: CDR1 MNHEY and CDR2 SVGEGT. CDR3 length: 17 amino acids. The CDR3 spells CASTRSPGGPSTDTQYF. The CDR3 nucleotides read TGTGCCAGCACCCGATCGCCAGGGGGTCCTAGCACAGATACGCAGTATTTT.

This clonotype was detected only a few times. The chain joins TRBV5-5 to TRBJ1-4; 7 bases are shared with TRBD1. Germline V gives CDR1 SGHKS, CDR2 YYEKEE (reference sequence). The V and J ends lost 1 base and 7 bases, in that order; junction bases with no gene match: 10. This CDR3 has 16 amino acids. The CDR3 DNA is TGTGCCAGCAGCTTGCCCGAACAGGGGAAAGGTGAAAAACTGTTTTTT. This codes for CASSLPEQGKGEKLFF.

This clonotype has just a few counts. The chain recombines TRBV19 with TRBJ2-1, with a possible D match to TRBD1 (5 bases). CDR3 length: 13 amino acids. CDR1 is LNHDA, CDR2 SQIVND, per germline (reference sequence). The V end lost 6 bases, the J end lost 9 bases, and 15 bases lay between the germline ends. This CDR3 is CASSRTPHGEQFF. CDR3 nucleotides: TGTGCCAGTAGCCGGACACCTCATGGTGAGCAGTTCTTC.

This clonotype was counted a few times. The rearrangement uses TRBV28 and TRBJ2-1, with 9 positions matching TRBD1. The CDR3 has 15 residues. In germline, CDR1 is MDHEN, CDR2 SYDVKM. The V segment lost 5 bases and the J segment 5 bases; nucleotides outside the gene matches: 7. The CDR3 here is CASSSPGQGDNEQFF. CDR3 sequence (DNA): TGTGCCAGCAGTAGTCCGGGACAGGGCGACAATGAGCAGTTCTTC.

The chain recombines TRBV2 with TRBJ1-2, with a possible D match to TRBD1 (5 bases). The ends were cut back, 3 bases at V and 4 bases at J, with 12 bases in the middle. CDR1 and CDR2 from the germline V gene are SNHLY and FYNNEI. The CDR3 sequence is 14 residues long. The CDR3 sequence is CASSDRGSGYGYTF. CDR3 DNA sequence: TGTGCCAGCAGTGATCGGGGGTCAGGCTATGGCTACACCTTC.

The J gene is TRBJ2-5, the V gene TRBV5-1, with D perhaps TRBD2 (5 bases). This CDR3 is built from 15 residues. CDR1 and CDR2 from the germline V gene are SGHRS and YFSETQ. Trimming left V 0 bases short and J 5 bases short, with 14 bases between. Here the CDR3 DNA reads TGCGCCAGCAGCTTGGCCAAAAGCGGCCAGGAGACCCAGTACTTC. This translates into CASSLAKSGQETQYF.

The chain is built from TRBV7-2 and TRBJ2-5; 11 nucleotides line up with TRBD2. The V and J ends lost 5 bases and 5 bases, in that order; junction bases with no gene match: 10. The CDR3 has 16 residues. Germline V gives CDR1 SGHTA, CDR2 FQGNSA. CDR3 sequence (DNA): TGTGCCAGCAGCGTTGAACTAGCGGGAGTTGGGGAGACCCAGTACTTC. Protein sequence: CASSVELAGVGETQYF.

This clonotype turned up a few times. V gene TRBV28 combines with J gene TRBJ2-1; D is undetermined. Germline lookup yields CDR1 MDHEN and CDR2 SYDVKM. V gave up 1 base and J gave up 5 bases, with 6 bases separating them. This CDR3 region has 13 residues. The CDR3 region has the DNA TGTGCCAGCAGTTTATCCTATAACAATGAGCAGTTCTTC. Amino acid sequence: CASSLSYNNEQFF.

This chain uses TRBV20-1 with TRBJ1-1; weak D call: TRBD1 (5 bases). The CDR3 totals 13 residues. The ends were cut back, 1 base at V and 1 base at J, with 7 bases in the middle. The V gene's germline CDR1 is DFQATT and CDR2 SNEGSKA (reference sequence). CDR3 nucleotide sequence: TGCAGTGCTAGAGCTCAGGGGAACACTGAAGCTTTCTTT. Amino acid sequence: CSARAQGNTEAFF.

The table lists this clonotype with many counts. The V and J genes are TRBV7-8 and TRBJ2-1, with D unclear. From germline, CDR1 is SGHVS and CDR2 FQNEAQ. CDR3 length: 15 residues. V lost 2 bases to trimming and J lost 4 bases, with 12 bases between them. This CDR3 reads CASSLLVGSYNEQFF. In nucleotides, the CDR3 is TGTGCCAGCAGCTTATTAGTAGGATCATACAATGAGCAGTTCTTC.